Following are 30 T cell receptor beta chains from one sample sequenced in a study of response to subunit inactivated influenza vaccine. In TCRdb, the RT-PCR reads were re-called with MiXCR into one record per CDR3 protein. Of about 570,000 distinct CDR3 sequences listed, 11% were seen once; the top ten hold approximately 10%. This sample was also put to use in a study of T cells expressing NK-cell markers. This second study notes: The cDNA for TCR beta came from 5'RACE template switching with UMIs.

The specimen comprised PBMCs from blood, sampled on the day of vaccination. These receptors all come from a man aged 50 to 59 who received an inactivated influenza vaccine.

This clonotype was seen ten or more times. The chain has TRBV11-2 and TRBJ2-2; 9 nucleotides match TRBD2. Trimming took 8 bases from V and 2 from J; bases not matched to a gene: 3. The V gene's germline CDR1 is SGHAT and CDR2 FQNNGV. The CDR3 is 14 amino acids. Here the CDR3 DNA reads TGTGCCAGCGAGCGGGGGGCTAACACCGGGGAGCTGTTTTTT. Amino acid sequence: CASERGANTGELFF.

This sequence joins TRBV28 and TRBJ1-5; no clear D gene. This CDR3 is 14 amino acids long. The germline V gene encodes CDR1 MDHEN and CDR2 SYDVKM. Trimming pared 6 bases from V and 3 bases from J, leaving 12 bases between. DNA of the CDR3: TGTGCCAGCAGACCGCGCCCGATCAATCAGCCCCAGCATTTT. This encodes CASRPRPINQPQHF. Using reference TRBV28 and TRBJ1-5 for the parts outside the CDR3, the full variable domain is DVKVTQSSRYLVKRTGEKVFLECVQDMDHENMFWYRQDPGLGLRLIYFSYDVKMKEKGDIPEGYSVSREKKERFSLILESASTNQTSMYLCASRPRPINQPQHFGDGTRLSIL.

The V call is TRBV21-1, the J call TRBJ2-1; the table names TRBD2, a call not compared with the DNA. TRBV21-1 is a pseudogene segment. The CDR3 covers 14 residues. CDR3 in DNA: TGTGCCAGCAGCACTGGGGGACTGTACAATGAGCAGTTCTTC. It codes for CASSTGGLYNEQFF.

This clonotype was detected a few times. One end of the junction does not line up with germline, which may come from a read error. The chain carries TRBV7-7 and TRBJ2-5; D gene ambiguous. CDR1 is SSHAT, CDR2 FNYEAQ, per germline (reference sequence). This CDR3 has 14 amino acids. CDR3 amino acids: CASSLGLQGETQYF. CDR3 DNA: TGTGCTAGCAGCTTAGGTCTCCAAGGAGAGACCCAGTACTTC.

This clonotype was counted only a few times. The V gene is TRBV5-1, the J gene TRBJ2-3, with 8 bases fitting TRBD2. CDR1 and CDR2 (germline): SGHRS, YFSETQ. The CDR3 runs 14 residues. The J segment lost 5 bases and the V segment lost 2 bases, leaving 4 bases of the junction unmatched. Here the CDR3 reads CASSFAGGGDTQYF. CDR3 bases: TGCGCCAGCAGCTTTGCGGGAGGAGGAGATACGCAGTATTTT.

The sample holds many counts of this clonotype. The junction differs from germline at one of its ends, possibly a read error. This sequence joins TRBV12-3 or TRBV12-4 and TRBJ2-7; 7 nucleotides agree with TRBD1. The CDR3 sequence is 13 residues long. CDR3 residues: CASSLGQTYEQYF. The DNA for the CDR3 is TGCGCCAGCAGCTTGGGACAGACCTACGAGCAGTACTTC.

This clonotype was observed a handful of times. The chain recombines TRBV2 with TRBJ2-2; a possible D gene is TRBD2 (5 bases). The germline gives CDR1 SNHLY, CDR2 FYNNEI. Trimming took off 7 bases at V and 6 bases at J, with 12 bases between the two ends. This CDR3 is 13 amino acids long. The CDR3 region has the DNA TGTGCCAGCAAAACACTAGTAGCCGGGGAGCTGTTTTTT. Amino acids: CASKTLVAGELFF.

This clonotype has only a few counts. V gene TRBV10-3 combines with J gene TRBJ2-5; unclear D gene. The CDR3 consists of 12 residues. Germline V gene lookup returns CDR1 ENHRY and CDR2 SYGVKD. The ends were cut back, 2 bases at V and 4 bases at J, with 5 bases in the middle. In DNA form, the CDR3 reads TGTGCCATCAGTGAGGCGTCAGAGACCCAGTACTTC. It specifies CAISEASETQYF.

The rearrangement links TRBV12-3 or TRBV12-4 to TRBJ2-1; D is perhaps TRBD2 (5 bases). The CDR3 totals 12 residues. V shed 4 bases and J shed 10 bases, with 11 bases lying between them. The chain's CDR3 is CASSSLSEEQFF. The DNA for the CDR3 is TGTGCCAGCAGTTCTCTTAGCGAAGAGCAGTTCTTC.

The CDR3 sequence is CASSRGLYRDTYEQYF. DNA of the CDR3: TGTGCCAGCAGTCGAGGACTTTACCGGGACACCTACGAGCAGTACTTC. V and J are TRBV6-2 or TRBV6-3 and TRBJ2-7; maybe TRBD1 (6 bases). Trimming removed 5 bases at V and 2 bases at J, with 19 bases between. The CDR3 is 16 residues long. Germline loops: CDR1 MNHEY, CDR2 SVGEGT.

This chain joins TRBV7-3 and TRBJ2-1, with TRBD2 matching 9 bases. The CDR3 has 15 amino acids. J was trimmed by 6 bases and V by 5 bases; bases with no gene match: 8. Germline loops: CDR1 SGHTA, CDR2 FQGTGA. CDR3 DNA: TGTGCCAGCAGCAATCGGACTAGCGCGGTCAATGAGCAGTTCTTC. Its protein product is CASSNRTSAVNEQFF.

The chain links TRBV5-1 to TRBJ2-3, with D perhaps given as TRBD1 or TRBD2 (5 bases each). Trimming removed 4 bases at V and 0 bases at J, with 18 bases between. Germline CDR1 SGHRS, CDR2 YFSETQ. This CDR3 spans 17 amino acids. The CDR3 protein is CASSKDLSGPSTDTQYF. The DNA for the CDR3 is TGCGCCAGCAGCAAGGACCTTTCGGGACCGAGCACAGATACGCAGTATTTT.

A few counts support this clonotype. The V and J genes are TRBV7-9 and TRBJ2-5; D might be TRBD1 or TRBD2, each matching 5 bases. The length of the CDR3 is 13 residues. CDR1 SEHNR and CDR2 FQNEAQ come from the germline V gene (reference sequence). V lost 8 bases, J lost 5 bases, and 15 bases lay in between. Here the CDR3 DNA reads TGTGCCAGCCACGGGGTCTGGGGGGAGACCCAGTACTTC. Translating it yields CASHGVWGETQYF.

The chain combines TRBV6-1 with TRBJ1-2; 7 bases agree with TRBD1. V was pared by 1 base and J by 5 bases, with 4 bases of the junction left unmatched. Germline loops: CDR1 MNHNS, CDR2 SASEGT. The CDR3 has 14 amino acids. CDR3 DNA: TGTGCCAGCAGTGAAGGGTTCAGGGGGTATGGCTACACCTTC. This gives the protein CASSEGFRGYGYTF.

This clonotype has more than one count but fewer than ten. This sequence joins TRBV7-2 and TRBJ2-1; 7 nucleotides line up with TRBD2. The germline CDR1 and CDR2 sequences are SGHTA and FQGNSA. V dropped 5 bases and J dropped 9; count of bases not matched to a gene: 16. The CDR3 totals 16 residues. CDR3 bases: TGTGCCAGCAGCACCCGATGGTCGGCGGGAGCCGGTGAGCAGTTCTTC. Amino acid sequence: CASSTRWSAGAGEQFF.

This clonotype was observed a few times. The chain combines TRBV5-1 with TRBJ2-5; TRBD1 aligns across 9 bases. Trimming took 7 bases from V and 5 from J; bases not matched to a gene: 12. The CDR3 has 15 residues. CDR1 and CDR2 (germline): SGHRS, YFSETQ. CDR3 sequence reads: CASRRTGDGGETQYF. The CDR3 region has the DNA TGCGCCAGCCGCCGGACAGGGGATGGTGGGGAGACCCAGTACTTC.

The chain carries TRBV2 and TRBJ2-7; 7 bases fit TRBD2. Germline CDR1 SNHLY, CDR2 FYNNEI. The CDR3 runs to 17 residues. Germline trimming cut 0 bases from V and 2 bases from J; bases unmatched to any gene: 10. The CDR3 reads CASSEALRGEFPYEQYF. The CDR3 DNA follows: TGTGCCAGCAGTGAAGCGCTTCGGGGGGAATTCCCCTACGAGCAGTACTTC.

The V and J genes are TRBV3-1 and TRBJ2-7, with TRBD1 matching over 11 bases. Per germline, CDR1 LGHDT and CDR2 YNNKEL (reference sequence). CDR3 length: 15 amino acids. V lost 3 bases and J lost 7; bases outside the gene matches: 8. CDR3: CASSHQGQGVEEQYF. The CDR3 nucleotides are TGTGCCAGCAGCCACCAGGGACAGGGGGTAGAAGAGCAGTACTTC.

V usage is TRBV4-3 and J usage is TRBJ2-3; tentatively, D is TRBD2 (7 bases). Germline V gene sequence: CDR1 LGHNA, CDR2 YSLEER. This CDR3 is 15 amino acids long. The V end was cut by 4 bases, the J end by 2 bases, with 13 bases between. CDR3 DNA sequence: TGCGCCAGCAGCCTAGAGGGGGGGCTCACAGATACGCAGTATTTT. Translated: CASSLEGGLTDTQYF.

In its sample, this clonotype was seen a few times. The genes are TRBV4-2 and TRBJ1-2; maybe TRBD1 (6 bases). Germline V gene sequence: CDR1 LGHNA, CDR2 YNFKEQ. The CDR3 consists of 15 residues. V was trimmed by 3 bases and J by 8 bases, leaving 19 bases between them. The CDR3 DNA sequence: TGTGCCAGCAGCCAGGTTGACAGGCCCGTACGGGGCTACACCTTC. Translating it yields CASSQVDRPVRGYTF.

The table lists this clonotype with many counts. The chain is built from TRBV28 and TRBJ2-1; D remains unclear. CDR1 MDHEN and CDR2 SYDVKM come from the germline V gene. There are 15 residues in the CDR3. With 4 bases removed from V and 0 bases from J, the gap between germline ends came to 10 bases. CDR3 coding DNA: TGTGCCAGCAGTTCAACTCCGAGCTCCTACAATGAGCAGTTCTTC. Its translation is CASSSTPSSYNEQFF.

This clonotype came up many times. The chain has TRBV12-3 or TRBV12-4 and TRBJ2-7; D may match TRBD1 or TRBD2 (5 bases each). CDR3 size: 14 residues. With 6 bases removed from V and 4 bases from J, the gap between germline ends came to 16 bases. CDR3 bases: TGTGCCAGCAGACCCGAATCGGGACGGTACGAGCAGTACTTC. It is translated as CASRPESGRYEQYF.

This chain connects TRBV5-1 to TRBJ2-2; no clear D. This CDR3 is 15 amino acids long. V was cut by 1 base and J by 2 bases, with 9 bases left in between. Germline V gives CDR1 SGHRS, CDR2 YFSETQ. CDR3 sequence: CASSLRQDNTGELFF. CDR3 in DNA: TGCGCCAGCAGCTTGCGGCAGGACAACACCGGGGAGCTGTTTTTT.

This clonotype was observed a handful of times. The CDR3 sequence is CASSPQGDAQFF. DNA for the CDR3: TGTGCCAGCAGTCCGCAAGGGGACGCGCAGTTCTTC. The chain links TRBV28 to TRBJ2-1, with D possibly being TRBD1 or TRBD2 (5 bases each). V gave up 5 bases and J gave up 12 bases, with 14 bases separating them. CDR1 and CDR2 from the germline V gene are MDHEN and SYDVKM. CDR3 length: 12 residues.

This clonotype occurred many times. V and J are TRBV14 and TRBJ2-5, with 12 nucleotides matching TRBD2. Germline V CDR1 and CDR2: SGHDN, FVKESK. The CDR3 contains 15 residues. Trimming removed 3 bases from V and 5 bases from J; junction bases left unmatched: 4. The CDR3 bases are TGTGCCAGCAGCCAGCGACTAGCGGGGGAGGAGACCCAGTACTTC. Protein sequence: CASSQRLAGEETQYF. The full variable domain, rest sourced from reference TRBV14 and TRBJ2-5, is EAGVTQFPSHSVIEKGQTVTLRCDPISGHDNLYWYRRVMGKEIKFLLHFVKESKQDESGMPNNRFLAERTGGTYSTLKVQPAELEDSGVYFCASSQRLAGEETQYFGPGTRLLVL.

This rearrangement joins TRBV7-9 to TRBJ2-7; D gene uncertain. From germline, CDR1 is SEHNR and CDR2 FQNEAQ (reference sequence). Trimming took off 1 base at V and 5 bases at J, with 6 bases between the two ends. The CDR3 extends over 12 amino acids. The chain's CDR3 is CASSLGWNEQYF. CDR3 nucleotide sequence: TGTGCCAGCAGCTTAGGGTGGAACGAGCAGTACTTC.

This sequence joins TRBV6-1 and TRBJ2-3, with TRBD1 matching over 7 bases. This CDR3 spans 14 amino acids. J lost 4 bases, V lost 6 bases, and 7 bases had no gene match. CDR1 and CDR2 from the germline V gene are MNHNS and SASEGT. CDR3 sequence reads: CASRGRQGPDTQYF. The CDR3, as DNA: TGTGCCAGCAGGGGCCGACAGGGCCCAGATACGCAGTATTTT.

The chain combines TRBV11-2 with TRBJ2-1; 9 nucleotides match TRBD1. Trimming took 5 bases from V and 6 from J; bases not matched to a gene: 11. Germline CDR1 reads SGHAT; CDR2 reads FQNNGV. The CDR3 contains 16 residues. CDR3 residues: CASSLSQGAIGNEQFF. In nucleotides, the CDR3 is TGTGCCAGCAGCCTTTCACAGGGGGCGATTGGCAATGAGCAGTTCTTC.

This clonotype occurred a few times. The rearrangement uses TRBV19 and TRBJ1-5; D is possibly TRBD1 (6 bases). The germline gives CDR1 LNHDA, CDR2 SQIVND (reference sequence). The CDR3 extends over 14 amino acids. V was pared by 2 bases and J by 5 bases, with 10 bases between. The CDR3 region has the DNA TGTGCCAGTAGTATACAGGGGTCCTATCAGCCCCAGCATTTT. Residues: CASSIQGSYQPQHF.

This clonotype was detected a few times. This rearrangement joins TRBV12-3 or TRBV12-4 to TRBJ1-6; no definite D call. V lost 0 bases to trimming and J lost 9 bases, with 12 bases between them. The CDR3 is 15 residues long. The CDR3 loop reads CASSLAAKVGSPLHF. Here the CDR3 DNA reads TGTGCCAGCAGTTTAGCGGCCAAGGTTGGTTCACCCCTCCACTTT.